This is a list of T cell receptor beta chains from one sample in a study of blood T cell repertoires in COVID-19. Method: immunoSEQ multiplex PCR; TCRdb's copy keeps in-frame clones and lacks some. The sample holds around 250,000 clones, around 84% seen once. Sequences were obtained from peripheral blood. These receptors were collected from a woman in her forties who had recovered from COVID-19. Each CDR3 is given with its conserved first and last residue. A D gene is named only where the DNA matches it firmly. Part of the rows lack a size; the others show once, few, many or a class for expanded clones.

v_gene: TRBV15; len: 14; j_gene: TRBJ1-5; d_gene: -; abundance: -; CDR3nt: TGTGCCACCAGCGGAGACCATAGCAATCAGCCCCAGCATTTT; CDR3aa: CATSGDHSNQPQHF
v_gene: TRBV5-1; len: 16; j_gene: TRBJ2-3; d_gene: -; abundance: -; CDR3nt: TGCGCCAGCAGCGCGGATGGCAGCACTAGCACAGATACGCAGTATTTT; CDR3aa: CASSADGSTSTDTQYF
v_gene: TRBV6-5; len: 16; j_gene: TRBJ2-3; d_gene: TRBD1; abundance: many; CDR3nt: TGTGCCAGCAGTTACTCTACAGGGGCCCGCACAGATACGCAGTATTTT; CDR3aa: CASSYSTGARTDTQYF
v_gene: TRBV5-1; len: 15; j_gene: TRBJ2-3; d_gene: TRBD1; abundance: -; CDR3nt: TGCGCCAGCAGCTCTTGGACAGGGGGGGCAGATACGCAGTATTTT; CDR3aa: CASSSWTGGADTQYF
v_gene: TRBV27; len: 15; j_gene: TRBJ2-1; d_gene: TRBD2; abundance: once; CDR3nt: TGTGCCAGCAGTTTGACGGCGGGGGGGCCCAATGAGCAGTTCTTC; CDR3aa: CASSLTAGGPNEQFF
v_gene: TRBV24-1; len: 14; j_gene: TRBJ2-3; d_gene: TRBD2; abundance: -; CDR3nt: TGTGCCACCAGTGTACGGGGGGTAGGAGATACGCAGTATTTT; CDR3aa: CATSVRGVGDTQYF
v_gene: TRBV4-1; len: 15; j_gene: TRBJ2-7; d_gene: TRBD1; abundance: -; CDR3nt: TGCGCCAGCAGCCAAGACGAGGGACAGGAAGACGAGCAGTACTTC; CDR3aa: CASSQDEGQEDEQYF
v_gene: TRBV27; len: 13; j_gene: TRBJ2-7; d_gene: -; abundance: once; CDR3nt: TGTGCCAGCAGTCCCTATTCCACTAGTGAGCAGTACTTC; CDR3aa: CASSPYSTSEQYF
v_gene: TRBV4-2; len: 16; j_gene: TRBJ2-7; d_gene: TRBD2; abundance: -; CDR3nt: TGTGCCAGCAGCCGGACTAGCGGGGGGGACTCCTACGAGCAGTACTTC; CDR3aa: CASSRTSGGDSYEQYF
v_gene: TRBV28; len: 14; j_gene: TRBJ1-5; d_gene: -; abundance: -; CDR3nt: TGTGCCAGCGAGGCGCCCGGAGGATTTCAGCCCCAGCATTTT; CDR3aa: CASEAPGGFQPQHF
v_gene: TRBV2; len: 14; j_gene: TRBJ2-5; d_gene: TRBD1; abundance: -; CDR3nt: TGTGCCAGCAGTCGACAGGGGCCCGGAGAGACCCAGTACTTC; CDR3aa: CASSRQGPGETQYF
v_gene: TRBV2; len: 14; j_gene: TRBJ1-2; d_gene: TRBD1; abundance: many; CDR3nt: TGTGCCAGCACTGCGGACAGGGTAGGATATGGCTACACCTTC; CDR3aa: CASTADRVGYGYTF
v_gene: TRBV7-3; len: 17; j_gene: TRBJ1-6; d_gene: -; abundance: -; CDR3nt: TGTGCCAGCAGCTTAAGGGGCGTAGGGACTTCAAATTCACCCCTCCACTTT; CDR3aa: CASSLRGVGTSNSPLHF
v_gene: TRBV21-1; len: 14; j_gene: TRBJ2-7; d_gene: -; abundance: -; CDR3nt: TGTGCCAGCAGCAAATCCCAGGGGTGGTACGAGCAGTACTTC; CDR3aa: CASSKSQGWYEQYF
v_gene: TRBV2; len: 14; j_gene: TRBJ1-2; d_gene: TRBD1; abundance: -; CDR3nt: TGTGCCAGCAGTGATAGGAGACAGGGGCAAGGCTACACCTTC; CDR3aa: CASSDRRQGQGYTF
v_gene: TRBV13; len: 14; j_gene: TRBJ1-3; d_gene: TRBD1; abundance: -; CDR3nt: TGTGCCAGCAGCAACAGGGGTGCTGGAAACACCATATATTTT; CDR3aa: CASSNRGAGNTIYF
v_gene: TRBV7-6; len: 15; j_gene: TRBJ2-5; d_gene: -; abundance: -; CDR3nt: TGTGCCAGCAGCTCCACCCAGACAGATCAAGAGACCCAGTACTTC; CDR3aa: CASSSTQTDQETQYF
v_gene: TRBV19; len: 15; j_gene: TRBJ2-7; d_gene: TRBD1; abundance: once; CDR3nt: TGTGCCAGTAGTACTCCTACAGGGGCCCTCTACGAGCAGTACTTC; CDR3aa: CASSTPTGALYEQYF
v_gene: TRBV19; len: 14; j_gene: TRBJ2-5; d_gene: -; abundance: -; CDR3nt: TGTGCCAGTAGGGTCAACTATTACCAAGAGACCCAGTACTTC; CDR3aa: CASRVNYYQETQYF
v_gene: TRBV5-1; len: 15; j_gene: TRBJ1-2; d_gene: -; abundance: -; CDR3nt: TGCGCCAGCAGCTTGGCTCAGGGTATAAACTATGGCTACACCTTC; CDR3aa: CASSLAQGINYGYTF
v_gene: TRBV5-3; len: 15; j_gene: TRBJ2-3; d_gene: -; abundance: -; CDR3nt: TGTGCCAGAAGCTTGAGGGTGACAGACGAGGATACGCAGTATTTT; CDR3aa: CARSLRVTDEDTQYF
v_gene: TRBV7-9; len: 11; j_gene: TRBJ2-7; d_gene: -; abundance: -; CDR3nt: TGTGCCAGCAGCTTATATGAGGAGCAGTACTTC; CDR3aa: CASSLYEEQYF